This TCR beta chain was obtained from a study of OX40 agonist ivuxolimab in advanced cancers. General notes on the study: Ivuxolimab was a fully human IgG2 agonistic monoclonal antibody targeting the costimulatory receptor OX40 (CD134). In the dose-escalation cohort, around four fifths of patients were male, and the mean age was approximately 60 years with a range of roughly 23 to 79. Among the approximately 50 dose-escalation patients, about 19 had hepatocellular carcinoma, about 15 melanoma, 9 renal cell carcinoma and 9 head and neck cancer. Patients were allowed to have had prior anti-PD-1, anti-PD-L1 or anti-CTLA-4 therapy, and approximately 43% of the dose-escalation patients had previously received checkpoint inhibitors. Partial responses occurred in three dose-escalation patients, of whom one had hepatocellular carcinoma and two had cutaneous melanoma. The paper reports the monotherapy dose-escalation portion (N of about 52 patients) of the phase I ivuxolimab trial. Intravenous ivuxolimab was administered to patients every 2 weeks at six dose levels: 0.01, 0.1, 0.3, 1.5, 3 and 10 mg/kg. Peripheral TCRbeta sequencing was intended to test whether TCR sequence diversity was altered and clonal T-cell expansion was caused by ivuxolimab.

Patients with autoimmune disease history or receiving systemic immunosuppression were excluded from the trial. Peripheral blood for TCR sequencing was collected from all dose cohorts at baseline, on cycle 4 day 1, and on cycle 7 day 1. The samples were drawn from a first-in-human, open-label, multicenter phase I dose-escalation trial of ivuxolimab. Adults with locally advanced or metastatic head and neck squamous cell, hepatocellular, melanoma or renal cell carcinoma were enrolled in the trial. Before TCR sequencing, CD4+ and CD8+ T cells were separately sorted from peripheral blood. For sequencing of the TCRbeta CDR3 region, genomic DNA was extracted from the sorted cells. TCRbeta CDR3 regions were sequenced using the immunoSEQ Assay. Imported from immuneACCESS, the table was reduced by TCRdb to in-frame sequences with V and J called. These copies leave out some clones; in studies compared against another copy, an unresolved V gene accounts for under half, and the cause of the remainder is not known. Across this sample there are about 83,000 clones, with about 88% seen only once. Of the sample, around 7.3% falls within the top ten clones.

V is shortened by 2 bases, J by 4 bases, and the region joining them spans 12 bases. The CDR3 sequence holds 14 residues, the cysteine and phenylalanine included. Only the CDR3 region is kept as DNA, spanning 42 bases read in frame from base 1. The germline V gene (reference sequence) yields MNHEY for CDR1 and SMNVEV for CDR2. Beyond this particular receptor, the publication reports: The antigen specificity of the clonally expanded peripheral T cells was not determined. Low levels of normalized T-cell clonal expansion were also seen in some patients who did not respond. At doses of 0.1 to 3.0 mg/kg, clonal expansion of both CD4+ and CD8+ blood T cells was observed from baseline to week 6. Partial responders in the 0.1-3.0 mg/kg groups had among the lowest normalized peripheral clonal expansion, especially among CD8+ T cells. On average, CD8+ T cells showed more expanded clones than CD4+ T cells after ivuxolimab.

For this clone: Its antigen is unknown. Within one base of it there is no much larger clone, and no base qualities were kept.

The receptor was derived from an adult with an advanced solid tumor such as melanoma, head and neck, liver or kidney cancer. This chain is built from TRBV27 and TRBJ2-7; a tentative D call is TRBD2 (6 bases match). The source was CD4+ or CD8+ T cells sorted from blood, collected in a trial of the OX40 agonist ivuxolimab. CDR3 region: CASSLGGTLYEQYF. The bases read TGTGCCAGCAGTTTAGGAGGGACTCTATACGAGCAGTACTTC.